The 15 T cell receptor beta chains below all came from one sample that was sequenced in a study of blood T cell repertoires in COVID-19. TCRdb's table, derived via immunoSEQ multiplex PCR, lists solely in-frame clones and lacks some. The data show roughly 55,000 clones, 85% to 90% seen once. Sample: peripheral blood. The receptors originated from a man in his 70s with active COVID-19.

In DNA, the CDR3 is TGTGCCAGCAGCTTCGGGGGTTCCCACACAGATACGCAGTATTTT. This encodes CASSFGGSHTDTQYF. This sequence joins TRBV11-2 and TRBJ2-3; D is perhaps TRBD2 (6 bases). Per germline, CDR1 SGHAT and CDR2 FQNNGV. This CDR3 is built from 15 residues. Trimming shortened V by 3 bases and J by 2 bases, and 12 bases separated the two germline ends.

For the CDR3, the DNA is TGCGCCAGCAGCTCGCAGGGGGCGCGCACCGGGGAGCTGTTTTTT. Its translation: CASSSQGARTGELFF. The chain has TRBV5-1 and TRBJ2-2; 8 bases are a match to TRBD1. CDR3 length: 15 residues. Losses at the gene ends were 3 bases for V and 4 bases for J; bases not matched to a gene: 5. CDR1 is SGHRS and CDR2 is YFSETQ in the germline V gene.

This sequence joins TRBV27 and TRBJ2-2; 7 nucleotides line up with TRBD2. The CDR3 runs to 16 residues. The J segment lost 3 bases and the V segment lost 5 bases, leaving 9 bases of the junction unmatched. CDR1 is MNHEY and CDR2 is SMNVEV in the germline V gene (reference sequence). CDR3 sequence (DNA): TGTGCCAGCAGTAGCTCATTGGGGGGGTACACCGGGGAGCTGTTTTTT. It translates to CASSSSLGGYTGELFF.

The chain recombines TRBV7-3 with TRBJ2-5; D not resolved. Germline CDR1 reads SGHTA; CDR2 reads FQGTGA. Trimming took off 5 bases at V and 8 bases at J, with 21 bases between the two ends. This CDR3 spans 15 amino acids. CDR3 nucleotides: TGTGCCAGCAGCGCCAGTTCTGGGCCTCAAGGAACCCAGTACTTC. This codes for CASSASSGPQGTQYF.

The chain has TRBV19 and TRBJ1-6; a weak D match, TRBD1 (6 bases). Trimming left V 4 bases short and J 5 bases short, with 12 bases between. CDR3 length: 15 residues. Germline CDR1 is LNHDA and CDR2 is SQIVND (reference sequence). The CDR3 is CASSNRDTDNSPLHF. In DNA, the CDR3 is TGTGCCAGTAGTAACCGGGACACGGATAATTCACCCCTCCACTTT.

This clone has a handful of counts. The rearrangement uses TRBV30 and TRBJ2-7; no clear D. The germline V and J ends were trimmed by 1 base and 2 bases, with 9 bases remaining between them. The germline V gene encodes CDR1 GTSNPN and CDR2 SVGIG (reference sequence). This CDR3 spans 13 amino acids. The CDR3 region has the DNA TGTGCCTGGAGTGGTAGTACTCCCTACGAGCAGTACTTC. This sequence encodes CAWSGSTPYEQYF.

J is TRBJ2-1 and V is TRBV7-9; the D gene is possibly TRBD1 (5 bases). V was clipped by 7 bases and J by 2 bases, with 15 bases between them. This CDR3 is built from 15 residues. CDR1 and CDR2 from the germline V gene are SEHNR and FQNEAQ (reference sequence). The DNA for the CDR3 is TGTGCCAGCACCCCCAGGCAGGGAACCTACAATGAGCAGTTCTTC. Amino acid sequence: CASTPRQGTYNEQFF. Full variable domain (remainder filled in from reference TRBV7-9 and TRBJ2-1): DTGVSQNPRHKITKRGQNVTFRCDPISEHNRLYWYRQTLGQGPEFLTYFQNEAQLEKSRLLSDRFSAERPKGSFSTLEIQRTEQGDSAMYLCASTPRQGTYNEQFFGPGTRLTVL.

This clone was found a few times. The CDR3 DNA reads as TGTGCCAGCAGCTTGGGCGTCGGCTATGGCTACACCTTC. Its translation: CASSLGVGYGYTF. The rearrangement joins TRBV7-9 to TRBJ1-2; D gene uncertain. The CDR3 sequence is 13 residues long. V lost 3 bases to trimming and J lost 4 bases, with 9 bases between them. Germline V gene lookup returns CDR1 SEHNR and CDR2 FQNEAQ (reference sequence). Supplemented by reference TRBV7-9 and TRBJ1-2, the full variable domain reads DTGVSQNPRHKITKRGQNVTFRCDPISEHNRLYWYRQTLGQGPEFLTYFQNEAQLEKSRLLSDRFSAERPKGSFSTLEIQRTEQGDSAMYLCASSLGVGYGYTFGSGTRLTVV.

The rearrangement uses TRBV11-3 and TRBJ2-5; 11 positions match TRBD2. The V segment lost 5 bases and the J segment 5 bases; nucleotides outside the gene matches: 7. This CDR3 comprises 15 residues. The germline gives CDR1 SGHNT, CDR2 YENEEA. As DNA, the CDR3 is TGTGCCAGCAGCCCCGGACTAGCGGGCTGGGAGACCCAGTACTTC. Translation: CASSPGLAGWETQYF.

The chain recombines TRBV19 with TRBJ2-1; D unclear. Germline CDR1 is LNHDA and CDR2 is SQIVND (reference sequence). Trimming pared 5 bases from V and 3 bases from J, leaving 11 bases between. This CDR3 region has 14 residues. The CDR3 loop reads CASSDQQFYNEQFF. As DNA, the CDR3 is TGTGCCAGTAGTGACCAACAGTTCTACAATGAGCAGTTCTTC.

J is TRBJ2-1 and V is TRBV7-3; tentative D call: TRBD2 (7 bases). Germline CDR1 is SGHTA and CDR2 is FQGTGA. Deletions cut 5 bases from V and 9 bases from J, with 14 bases between. The CDR3 length is 13 residues. CDR3 sequence reads: CASSGYREGEQFF. Written as DNA, the CDR3 is TGTGCCAGCAGCGGTTACAGGGAGGGTGAGCAGTTCTTC.

The genes are TRBV2 and TRBJ2-1; D ambiguous. Trimming left V 1 base short and J 4 bases short, with 5 bases between. The germline V gene encodes CDR1 SNHLY and CDR2 FYNNEI. The length of the CDR3 is 13 residues. The CDR3 here is CASSEGPYNEQFF. CDR3 in DNA: TGTGCCAGCAGTGAAGGTCCGTACAATGAGCAGTTCTTC.

V gene TRBV7-9 combines with J gene TRBJ1-2, with TRBD1 as a possible D gene (6 bases). Germline loops: CDR1 SEHNR, CDR2 FQNEAQ (reference sequence). Trimming stripped 6 bases from V and 4 bases from J, with 18 bases between. The CDR3 loop spans 15 amino acids. CDR3 sequence reads: CASRAPYRAAYGYTF. CDR3 bases: TGTGCCAGCAGGGCCCCCTACAGGGCGGCCTATGGCTACACCTTC.

In this sample, this clone turned up once. The chain links TRBV23-1 to TRBJ2-1; D is unresolved. TRBV23-1 is classed as an ORF, of uncertain function. This CDR3 spans 13 amino acids. The germline V and J ends were trimmed by 9 bases and 2 bases, with 11 bases remaining between them. The CDR3 nucleotides read TGCGCCAGGAAGTGCGAGGCCTACAATGAGCAGTTCTTC. It translates to CARKCEAYNEQFF.

This chain uses TRBV29-1 with TRBJ1-1; possibly TRBD1 for D (6 bases). The CDR3 is 14 amino acids. CDR1 SQVTM and CDR2 ANQGSEA come from the germline V gene. Trimming cost V 0 bases and J 2 bases, with 10 bases left between them. CDR3 sequence (DNA): TGCAGCGTTGAAGATACAGGGCTTAACACTGAAGCTTTCTTT. Its translation is CSVEDTGLNTEAFF. The full variable domain, in which reference TRBV29-1 and TRBJ1-1 provide the parts outside the CDR3, is SAVISQKPSRDICQRGTSLTIQCQVDSQVTMMFWYRQQPGQSLTLIATANQGSEATYESGFVIDKFPISRPNLTFSTLTVSNMSPEDSSIYLCSVEDTGLNTEAFFGQGTRLTVV.